The T cell receptor (beta chain) described here comes from a study of the immune and genomic landscape of osteosarcoma. Germline CDR1 is SNHLY and CDR2 is FYNNEI. CDR3 length equals 14 residues. V lost 2 bases to trimming and J lost 7 bases, with 12 bases between them. Clones were read by immunoSEQ multiplex PCR, and TCRdb kept only the in-frame ones, dropping some. The data hold 10,000 to 12,000 clones, with under 75% observed a single time. The post-treatment osteosarcoma tumors were primary, local recurrence or metastasis specimens from poor-prognosis patients. The receptor's source is a human donor with osteosarcoma. V and J are TRBV2 and TRBJ2-1, with D possibly being TRBD1 or TRBD2 (6 bases each). Sequencing was done on a sample of osteosarcoma tumor tissue from the lung. CDR3 residues: CASSERGAGNEQFF. CDR3 nucleotide sequence: TGTGCCAGCAGTGAAAGGGGGGCAGGGAATGAGCAGTTCTTC.